This T cell receptor beta chain was identified during a study of T cell responses to AZD1222 COVID-19 vaccine. Whole-study results and caveats: Baseline serology detected seropositivity in only a handful of AZD1222 recipients.

Here immunoSEQ multiplex PCR was the method, and the copy in TCRdb shows in-frame clones only, minus some. This table has about 100,000 clones, about 87% appearing once. On this clone itself: Its antigen is unknown.

Looked up from germline, CDR1 is MDHEN and CDR2 is SYDVKM. The CDR3 covers 14 residues. J was trimmed by 2 bases and V by 4 bases; bases with no gene match: 2. Sample: peripheral blood, taken on day 0 of AZD1222 vaccination. The receptor was derived from an adult in good health. The genes are TRBV28 and TRBJ1-5; 7 bases agree with TRBD1. CDR3 sequence reads: CASSSTGGNQPQHF. In nucleotides, the CDR3 is TGTGCCAGCAGTTCCACAGGGGGCAATCAGCCCCAGCATTTT.